This T cell receptor (beta chain) appears in the sequencing data of a study of vaccination effects on CD4 cells after COVID-19. Only in-frame clones appear in the TCRdb table, and some are missing; sequencing was by immunoSEQ multiplex PCR. The sample contains about 74,000 clones, approximately 80% of which appear only once. With regard to this clone: The antigen remains undetermined.

When around 10 days of culture had elapsed, CD4+ T cells were isolated. The TCR comes from a human donor who received a COVID-19 vaccine. The sequences come from CD4+ T cells from PBMCs cultured without peptide, collected before COVID-19 vaccination.

CDR3 in amino acids: CASHPGGAAWRPLHF. The DNA for the CDR3 is TGTGCCAGTCACCCCGGGGGGGCAGCGTGGAGGCCCCTCCACTTT. The chain links TRBV19 to TRBJ1-6; TRBD1 might be the D (6 bases). Germline V gives CDR1 LNHDA, CDR2 SQIVND (reference sequence). Trimming removed 8 bases from V and 13 bases from J, with 24 bases in between. The CDR3 extends over 15 amino acids.